The rows below give T cell receptor beta chains drawn from one sample of a study of CD8 T cells in Susac syndrome. TCRdb passed the immunoSEQ multiplex PCR reads through MiXCR, listing each CDR3 protein once. The sample has about 430,000 distinct CDR3 sequences; approximately 85% are singletons. The source material was CD8+ T cells from PBMCs. These receptors originate from a human donor with multiple sclerosis. CDR3s include the opening cysteine and the closing phenylalanine or tryptophan. D genes are given only for firm matches. Not all rows give a size; the values are once, few, many and, for expanded clones, a class.

CDR3 length	J gene	clone size	V gene	D gene	CDR3 protein	CDR3 DNA
15	TRBJ2-1	-	TRBV27	-	CASSLPRQTYNEQFF	TGTGCCAGCAGTTTACCCCGACAGACCTACAATGAGCAGTTCTTC
18	TRBJ2-3	-	TRBV7-6	TRBD2	CASSLAGASGHSTDTQYF	TGTGCCAGCAGCTTAGCGGGAGCTAGCGGCCACAGCACAGATACGCAGTATTTT
9	TRBJ2-1	once	TRBV30	-	CASYNEQFF	TGTGCTTCCTACAATGAGCAGTTCTTC
17	TRBJ1-1	-	TRBV6-1	-	CASNTNYREESNTEAFF	TGTGCCAGCAATACTAACTACAGGGAGGAATCGAACACTGAAGCTTTCTTT
15	TRBJ2-2	-	TRBV7-6	-	CASSLEAGGLSVLFF	TGTGCCAGCAGCTTAGAGGCGGGCGGTCTGTCGGTGCTGTTTTTT
12	TRBJ1-5	once	TRBV7-8	-	CASSLISPPQHF	TGTGCCAGCAGCTTAATCAGTCCGCCCCAGCATTTT
15	TRBJ2-5	-	TRBV28	-	CASSAGLYREETQYF	TGTGCCAGCAGCGCCGGACTCTATAGGGAGGAGACCCAGTACTTC
11	TRBJ2-7	-	TRBV5-5	-	CASTSGVEQYF	TGTGCCAGCACATCAGGGGTTGAGCAGTACTTC
16	TRBJ1-1	-	TRBV30	-	CAWSVRKESLNTEAFF	TGTGCCTGGAGTGTTCGAAAGGAGAGTTTGAACACTGAAGCTTTCTTT
15	TRBJ1-2	-	TRBV19	TRBD1	CASSGWDSDNYGYTF	TGTGCCAGTAGTGGATGGGACAGTGATAACTATGGCTACACCTTC
14	TRBJ1-1	-	TRBV19	-	CATYDEQGNTEAFF	TGTGCCACCTACGATGAACAGGGAAACACTGAAGCTTTCTTT
15	TRBJ2-5	-	TRBV10-2	TRBD1	CASSGRDRVGETQYF	TGCGCCAGCAGTGGAAGGGACAGGGTGGGAGAGACCCAGTACTTC
19	TRBJ1-2	-	TRBV12-5	-	CASGFSLYPRQSDNYGYTF	TGTGCTAGTGGTTTCTCCCTCTATCCTAGACAAAGCGATAACTATGGCTACACCTTC
12	TRBJ1-1	-	TRBV5-1	-	CASRRSDGEAFF	TGCGCCAGCAGGAGGTCGGACGGGGAAGCTTTCTTT
15	TRBJ1-5	-	TRBV16	-	CASSRRWDSNQPQHF	TGTGCCAGCAGCCGGCGGTGGGATAGCAATCAGCCCCAGCATTTT
16	TRBJ2-1	-	TRBV7-3	-	CASSLVGTSSYNEQFF	TGTGCCAGCAGCTTAGTCGGGACAAGCTCCTACAATGAGCAGTTCTTC
14	TRBJ1-4	-	TRBV7-9	-	CASSLAGGDEKLFF	TGTGCCAGCAGCTTAGCCGGGGGAGATGAAAAACTGTTTTTT
15	TRBJ2-7	-	TRBV12-3/TRBV12-4	-	CASSLAPGGQYEQYF	TGTGCCAGCAGTTTAGCCCCCGGGGGCCAATACGAGCAGTACTTC
17	TRBJ1-3	-	TRBV12-3/TRBV12-4	-	CASSFRTEPVSGNTIYF	TGTGCCAGCAGTTTTAGGACGGAGCCTGTCTCTGGAAACACCATATATTTT
14	TRBJ1-1	-	TRBV11-2	TRBD1	CASSLEVAGGDAFF	TGTGCCAGCAGCTTAGAAGTGGCAGGGGGCGACGCTTTCTTT
14	TRBJ2-7	-	TRBV27	-	CASSSQQNFYEQYF	TGTGCCAGCAGTTCGCAACAAAATTTCTACGAGCAGTACTTC
12	TRBJ2-7	-	TRBV30	-	CAWSQDLYEQYF	TGTGCCTGGAGCCAAGACTTGTACGAGCAGTACTTC